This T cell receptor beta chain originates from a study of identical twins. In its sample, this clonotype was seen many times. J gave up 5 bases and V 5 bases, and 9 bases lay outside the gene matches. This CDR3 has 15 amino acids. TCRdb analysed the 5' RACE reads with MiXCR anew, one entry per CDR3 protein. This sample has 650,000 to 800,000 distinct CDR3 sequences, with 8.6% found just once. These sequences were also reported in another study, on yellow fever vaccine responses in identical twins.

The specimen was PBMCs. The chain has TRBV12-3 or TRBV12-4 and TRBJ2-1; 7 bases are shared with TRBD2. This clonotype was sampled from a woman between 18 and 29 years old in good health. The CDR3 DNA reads TGTGCCAGCAGTCCGACTAGCACGGCCCACAATGAGCAGTTCTTC. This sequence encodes CASSPTSTAHNEQFF.